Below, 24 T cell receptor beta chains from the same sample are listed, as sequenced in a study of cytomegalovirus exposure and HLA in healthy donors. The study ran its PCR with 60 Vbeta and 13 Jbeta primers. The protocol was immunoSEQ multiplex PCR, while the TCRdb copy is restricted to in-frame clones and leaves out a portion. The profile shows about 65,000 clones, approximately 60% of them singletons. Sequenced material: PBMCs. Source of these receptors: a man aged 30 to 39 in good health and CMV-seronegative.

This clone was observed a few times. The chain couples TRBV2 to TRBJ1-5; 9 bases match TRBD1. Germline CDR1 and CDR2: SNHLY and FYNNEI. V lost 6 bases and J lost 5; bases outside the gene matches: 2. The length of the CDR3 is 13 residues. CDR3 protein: CASRQGAYQPQHF. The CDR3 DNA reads TGTGCCAGCAGACAGGGGGCATATCAGCCCCAGCATTTT.

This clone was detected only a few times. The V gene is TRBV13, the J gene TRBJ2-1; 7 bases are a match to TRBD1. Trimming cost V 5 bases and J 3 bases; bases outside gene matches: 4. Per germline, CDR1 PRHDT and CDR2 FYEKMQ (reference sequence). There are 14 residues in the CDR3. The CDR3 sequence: CASSTRDSYNEQFF. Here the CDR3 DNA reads TGTGCCAGCAGCACCCGGGACAGCTACAATGAGCAGTTCTTC.

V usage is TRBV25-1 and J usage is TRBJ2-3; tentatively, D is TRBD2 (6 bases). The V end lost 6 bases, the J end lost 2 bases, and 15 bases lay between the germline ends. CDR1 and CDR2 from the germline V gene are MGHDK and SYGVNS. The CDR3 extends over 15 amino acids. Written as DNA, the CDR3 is TGTGCCAGCAGCGTAGGGGCGGGGTACACAGATACGCAGTATTTT. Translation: CASSVGAGYTDTQYF.

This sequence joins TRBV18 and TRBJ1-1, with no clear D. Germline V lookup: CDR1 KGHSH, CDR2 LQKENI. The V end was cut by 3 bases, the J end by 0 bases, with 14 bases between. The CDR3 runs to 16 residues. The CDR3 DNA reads TGTGCCAGCTCACCCGTGGGAGCAATCATGAACACTGAAGCTTTCTTT. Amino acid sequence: CASSPVGAIMNTEAFF.

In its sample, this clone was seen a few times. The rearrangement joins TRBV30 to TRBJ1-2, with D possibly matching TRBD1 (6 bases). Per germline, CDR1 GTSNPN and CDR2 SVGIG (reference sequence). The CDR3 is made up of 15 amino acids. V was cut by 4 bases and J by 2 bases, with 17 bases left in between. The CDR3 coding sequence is TGTGCCTGGAACTCTGACCCGGACAGCAACTATGGCTACACCTTC. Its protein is CAWNSDPDSNYGYTF. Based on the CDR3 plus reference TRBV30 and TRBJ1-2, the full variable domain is SQTIHQWPATLVQPVGSPLSLECTVEGTSNPNLYWYRQAAGRGLQLLFYSVGIGQISSEVPQNLSASRPQDRQFILSSKKLLLSDSGFYLCAWNSDPDSNYGYTFGSGTRLTVV.

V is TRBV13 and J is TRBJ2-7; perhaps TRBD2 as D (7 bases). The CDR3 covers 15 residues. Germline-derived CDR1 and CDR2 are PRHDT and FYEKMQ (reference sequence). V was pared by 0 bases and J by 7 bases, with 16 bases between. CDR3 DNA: TGTGCCAGCAGCTTAGGCCGGGGGGCCCCGGGAGAGCAGTACTTC. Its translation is CASSLGRGAPGEQYF.

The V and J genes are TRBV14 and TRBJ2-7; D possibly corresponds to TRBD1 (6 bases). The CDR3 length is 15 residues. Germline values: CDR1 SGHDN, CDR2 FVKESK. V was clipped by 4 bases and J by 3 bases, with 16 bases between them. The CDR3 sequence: CASSPGTLLLYEQYF. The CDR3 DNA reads TGTGCCAGCAGCCCCGGGACATTGCTACTCTACGAGCAGTACTTC.

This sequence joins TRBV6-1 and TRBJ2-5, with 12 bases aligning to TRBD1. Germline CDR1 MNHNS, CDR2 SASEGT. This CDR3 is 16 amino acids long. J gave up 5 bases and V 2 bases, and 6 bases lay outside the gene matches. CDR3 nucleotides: TGTGCCAGCAGTGAATTCGGGACAGGGGGCTTGGAGACCCAGTACTTC. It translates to CASSEFGTGGLETQYF.

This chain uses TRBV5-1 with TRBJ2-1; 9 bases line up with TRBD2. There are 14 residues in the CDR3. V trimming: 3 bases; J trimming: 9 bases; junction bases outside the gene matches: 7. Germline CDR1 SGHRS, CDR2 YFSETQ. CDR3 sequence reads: CASSYERGVVEQFF. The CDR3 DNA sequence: TGCGCCAGCAGCTACGAGCGGGGGGTGGTTGAGCAGTTCTTC. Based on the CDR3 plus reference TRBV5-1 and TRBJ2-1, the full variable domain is KAGVTQTPRYLIKTRGQQVTLSCSPISGHRSVSWYQQTPGQGLQFLFEYFSETQRNKGNFPGRFSGRQFSNSRSEMNVSTLELGDSALYLCASSYERGVVEQFFGPGTRLTVL.

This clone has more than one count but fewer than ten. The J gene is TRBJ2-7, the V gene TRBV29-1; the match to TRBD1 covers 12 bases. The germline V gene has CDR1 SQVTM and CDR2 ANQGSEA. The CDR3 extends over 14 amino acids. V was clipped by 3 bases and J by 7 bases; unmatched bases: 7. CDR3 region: CSVDPGQGAGEQYF. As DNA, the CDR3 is TGCAGCGTTGACCCGGGACAGGGGGCTGGAGAGCAGTACTTC.

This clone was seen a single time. DNA of the CDR3: TGTGCCAGCAGACCCGGGACAGCGTCTGAAAAACTGTTTTTT. Translating gives CASRPGTASEKLFF. This chain links TRBV27 with TRBJ1-4; TRBD1 aligns across 7 bases. CDR1 is MNHEY and CDR2 is SMNVEV in the germline V gene (reference sequence). The length of the CDR3 is 14 residues. The V gene end was trimmed by 6 bases and the J gene end by 7 bases; junction bases not matched to a gene: 8.

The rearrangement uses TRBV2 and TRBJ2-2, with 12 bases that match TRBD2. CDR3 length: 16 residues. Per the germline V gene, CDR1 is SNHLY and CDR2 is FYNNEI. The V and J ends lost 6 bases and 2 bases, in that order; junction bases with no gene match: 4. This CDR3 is CASSQLAGGNTGELFF. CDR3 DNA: TGTGCCAGCAGCCAACTAGCGGGGGGCAACACCGGGGAGCTGTTTTTT.

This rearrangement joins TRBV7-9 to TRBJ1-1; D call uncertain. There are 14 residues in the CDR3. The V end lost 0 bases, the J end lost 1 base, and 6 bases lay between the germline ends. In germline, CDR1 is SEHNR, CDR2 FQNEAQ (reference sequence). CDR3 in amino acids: CASSLAARNTEAFF. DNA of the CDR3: TGTGCCAGCAGCTTAGCGGCCCGGAACACTGAAGCTTTCTTT.

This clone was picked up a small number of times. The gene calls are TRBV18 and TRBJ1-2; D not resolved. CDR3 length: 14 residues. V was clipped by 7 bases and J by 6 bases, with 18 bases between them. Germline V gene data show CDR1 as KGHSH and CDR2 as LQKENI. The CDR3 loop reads CASFKGRENDGYTF. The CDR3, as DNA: TGTGCCAGCTTCAAAGGGCGGGAAAACGATGGCTACACCTTC. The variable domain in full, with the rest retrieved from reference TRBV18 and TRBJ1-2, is NAGVMQNPRHLVRRRGQEARLRCSPMKGHSHVYWYRQLPEEGLKFMVYLQKENIIDESGMPKERFSAEFPKEGPSILRIQQVVRGDSAAYFCASFKGRENDGYTFGSGTRLTVV.

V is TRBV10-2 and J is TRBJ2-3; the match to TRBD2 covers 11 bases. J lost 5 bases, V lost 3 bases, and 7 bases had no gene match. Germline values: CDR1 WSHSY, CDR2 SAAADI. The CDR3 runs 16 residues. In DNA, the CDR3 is TGCGCCAGCAGTGAAACTAGCGGGGGACTAGGAGATACGCAGTATTTT. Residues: CASSETSGGLGDTQYF.

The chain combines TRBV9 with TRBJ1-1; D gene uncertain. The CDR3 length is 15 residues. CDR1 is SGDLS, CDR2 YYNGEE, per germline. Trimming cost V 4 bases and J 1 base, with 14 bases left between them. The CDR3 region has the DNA TGTGCCAGCAGCCCCCGGGCAGGAGGGAACACTGAAGCTTTCTTT. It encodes CASSPRAGGNTEAFF.

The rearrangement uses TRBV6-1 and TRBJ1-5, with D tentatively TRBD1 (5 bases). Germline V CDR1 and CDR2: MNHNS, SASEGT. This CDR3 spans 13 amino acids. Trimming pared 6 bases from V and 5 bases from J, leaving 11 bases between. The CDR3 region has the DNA TGTGCCAGCAGGGCGTCCAGGGATCAGCCCCAGCATTTT. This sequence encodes CASRASRDQPQHF.

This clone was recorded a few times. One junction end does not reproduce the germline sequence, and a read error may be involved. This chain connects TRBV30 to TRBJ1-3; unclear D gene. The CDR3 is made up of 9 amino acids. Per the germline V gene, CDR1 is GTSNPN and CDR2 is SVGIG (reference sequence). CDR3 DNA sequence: TGTGCCTGGAGTCGGACTTCACCTTTT. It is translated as CAWSRTSPF.

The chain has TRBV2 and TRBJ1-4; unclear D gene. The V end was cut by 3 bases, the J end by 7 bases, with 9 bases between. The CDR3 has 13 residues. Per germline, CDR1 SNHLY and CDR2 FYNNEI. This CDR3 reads CASSDRPGEKLFF. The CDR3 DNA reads TGTGCCAGCAGTGACCGCCCGGGTGAAAAACTGTTTTTT.

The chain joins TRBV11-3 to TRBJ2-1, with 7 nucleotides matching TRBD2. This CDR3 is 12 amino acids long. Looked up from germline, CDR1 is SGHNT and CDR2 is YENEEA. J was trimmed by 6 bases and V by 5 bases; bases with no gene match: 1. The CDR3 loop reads CASSRTSNEQFF. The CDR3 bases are TGTGCCAGCAGCCGGACTAGCAATGAGCAGTTCTTC. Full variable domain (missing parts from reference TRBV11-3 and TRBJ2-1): EAGVVQSPRYKIIEKKQPVAFWCNPISGHNTLYWYLQNLGQGPELLIRYENEEAVDDSQLPKDRFSAERLKGVDSTLKIQPAELGDSAVYLCASSRTSNEQFFGPGTRLTVL.

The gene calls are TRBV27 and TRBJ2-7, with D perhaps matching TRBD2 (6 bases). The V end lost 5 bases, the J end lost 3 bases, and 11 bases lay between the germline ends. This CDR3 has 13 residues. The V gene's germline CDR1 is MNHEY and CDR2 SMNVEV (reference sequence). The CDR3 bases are TGTGCCAGCAGTCCCGGGACTCACTACGAGCAGTACTTC. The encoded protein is CASSPGTHYEQYF.

The CDR3 here is CAWSVKDSSPLHF. CDR3 DNA sequence: TGTGCCTGGAGTGTAAAAGATAGTTCACCCCTCCACTTT. V gene TRBV30 combines with J gene TRBJ1-6; no firm D call. The V gene lost 0 bases and the J gene lost 9 bases, with 9 bases spanning the gap. This CDR3 comprises 13 residues. Germline V gene data show CDR1 as GTSNPN and CDR2 as SVGIG (reference sequence).

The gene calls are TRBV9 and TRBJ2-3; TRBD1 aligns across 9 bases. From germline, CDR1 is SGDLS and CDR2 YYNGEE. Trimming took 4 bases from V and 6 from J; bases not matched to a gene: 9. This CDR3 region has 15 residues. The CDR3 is CASSPRQGGKDTQYF. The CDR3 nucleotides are TGTGCCAGCAGCCCCCGACAGGGGGGAAAGGATACGCAGTATTTT.

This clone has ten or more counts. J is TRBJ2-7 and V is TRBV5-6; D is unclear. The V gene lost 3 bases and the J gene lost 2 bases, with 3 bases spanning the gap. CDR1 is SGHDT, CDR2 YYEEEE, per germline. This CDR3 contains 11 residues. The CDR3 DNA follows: TGTGCCAGCAGCTCTACCTACGAGCAGTACTTC. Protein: CASSSTYEQYF.